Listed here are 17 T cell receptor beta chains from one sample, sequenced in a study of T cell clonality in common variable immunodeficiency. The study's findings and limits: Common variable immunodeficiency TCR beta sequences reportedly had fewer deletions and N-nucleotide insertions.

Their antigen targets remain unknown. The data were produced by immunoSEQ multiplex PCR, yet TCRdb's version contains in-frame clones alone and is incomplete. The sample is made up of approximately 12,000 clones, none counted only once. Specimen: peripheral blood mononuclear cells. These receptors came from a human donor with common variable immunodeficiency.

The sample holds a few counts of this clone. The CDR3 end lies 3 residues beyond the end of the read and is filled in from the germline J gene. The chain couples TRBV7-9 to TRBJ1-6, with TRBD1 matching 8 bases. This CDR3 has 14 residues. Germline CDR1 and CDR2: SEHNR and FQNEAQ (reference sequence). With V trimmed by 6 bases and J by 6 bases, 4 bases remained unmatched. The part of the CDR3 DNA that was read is TGTGCCAGCAGGCTACAGGGGGGTAATTCACCC. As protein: CASRLQGGNSP. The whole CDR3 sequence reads CASRLQGGNSPLHF.

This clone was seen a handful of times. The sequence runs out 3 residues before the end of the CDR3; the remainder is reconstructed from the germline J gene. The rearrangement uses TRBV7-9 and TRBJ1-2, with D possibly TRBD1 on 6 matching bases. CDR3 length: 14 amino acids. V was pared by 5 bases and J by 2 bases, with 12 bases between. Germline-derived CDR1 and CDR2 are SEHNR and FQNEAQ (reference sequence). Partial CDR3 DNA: TGTGCCAGCAGCGGTGAAACAGGGAACTATGGC. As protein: CASSGETGNYG. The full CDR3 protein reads CASSGETGNYGYTF.

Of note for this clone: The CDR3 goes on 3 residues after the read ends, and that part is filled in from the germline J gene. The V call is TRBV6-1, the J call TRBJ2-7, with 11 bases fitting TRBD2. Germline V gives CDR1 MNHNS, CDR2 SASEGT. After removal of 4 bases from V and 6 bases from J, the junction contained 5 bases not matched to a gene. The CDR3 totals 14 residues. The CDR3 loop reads CASSGLAGGREQYF. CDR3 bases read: TGTGCCAGCAGTGGCCTAGCGGGGGGTCGCGAG.

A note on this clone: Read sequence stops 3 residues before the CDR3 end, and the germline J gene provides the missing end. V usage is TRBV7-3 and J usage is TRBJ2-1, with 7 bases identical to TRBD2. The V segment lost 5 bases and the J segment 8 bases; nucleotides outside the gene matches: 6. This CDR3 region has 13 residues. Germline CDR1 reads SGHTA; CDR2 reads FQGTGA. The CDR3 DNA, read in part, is TGTGCCAGCAGCCCAAACCGGGGGGATGAG. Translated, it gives CASSPNRGDE. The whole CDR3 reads CASSPNRGDEQFF.

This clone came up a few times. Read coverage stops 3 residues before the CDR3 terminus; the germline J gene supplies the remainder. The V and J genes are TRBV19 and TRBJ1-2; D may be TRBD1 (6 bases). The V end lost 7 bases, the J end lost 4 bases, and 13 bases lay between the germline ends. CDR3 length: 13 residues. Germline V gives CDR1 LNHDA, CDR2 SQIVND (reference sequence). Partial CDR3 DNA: TGTGCCAGTAAGAGGGTACAGGGCTATGGC. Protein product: CASKRVQGYG. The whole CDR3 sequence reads CASKRVQGYGYTF.

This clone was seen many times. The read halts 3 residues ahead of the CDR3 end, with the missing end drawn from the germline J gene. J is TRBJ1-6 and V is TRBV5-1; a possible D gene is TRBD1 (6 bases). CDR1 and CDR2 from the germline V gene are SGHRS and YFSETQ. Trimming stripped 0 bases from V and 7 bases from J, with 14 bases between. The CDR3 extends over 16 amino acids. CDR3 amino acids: CASSLGVNRVNSPLHF. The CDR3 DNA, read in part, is TGCGCCAGCAGCTTGGGGGTTAACAGGGTGAATTCACCC.

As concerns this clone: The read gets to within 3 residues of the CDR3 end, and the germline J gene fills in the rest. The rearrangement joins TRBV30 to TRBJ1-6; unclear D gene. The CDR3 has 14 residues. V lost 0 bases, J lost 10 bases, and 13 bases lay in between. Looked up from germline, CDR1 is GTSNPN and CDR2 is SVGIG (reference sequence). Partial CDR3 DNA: TGTGCCTGGAGTGTCCTAGGATTATACTCACCC. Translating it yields CAWSVLGLYSP. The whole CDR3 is CAWSVLGLYSPLHF.

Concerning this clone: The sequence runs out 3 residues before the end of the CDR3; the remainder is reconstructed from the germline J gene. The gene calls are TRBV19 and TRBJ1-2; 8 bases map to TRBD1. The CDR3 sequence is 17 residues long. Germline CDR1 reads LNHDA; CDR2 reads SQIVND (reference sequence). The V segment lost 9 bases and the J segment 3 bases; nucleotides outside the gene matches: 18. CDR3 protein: CASSRGVAGGAYYGYTF. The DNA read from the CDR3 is TGTGCCAGCTCACGCGGAGTGGCAGGGGGCGCATACTATGGC.

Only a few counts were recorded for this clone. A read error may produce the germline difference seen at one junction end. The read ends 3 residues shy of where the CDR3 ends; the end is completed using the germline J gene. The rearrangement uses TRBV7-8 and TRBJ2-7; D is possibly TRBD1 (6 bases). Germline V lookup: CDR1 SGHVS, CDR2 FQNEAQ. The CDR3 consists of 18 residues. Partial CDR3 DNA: TGTGCCGGCAGCAGTATGTTGGTCAGAGTGGGGGCTTTGGGCGAG. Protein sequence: CAGSSMLVRVGALGE. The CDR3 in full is CAGSSMLVRVGALGEQYF.

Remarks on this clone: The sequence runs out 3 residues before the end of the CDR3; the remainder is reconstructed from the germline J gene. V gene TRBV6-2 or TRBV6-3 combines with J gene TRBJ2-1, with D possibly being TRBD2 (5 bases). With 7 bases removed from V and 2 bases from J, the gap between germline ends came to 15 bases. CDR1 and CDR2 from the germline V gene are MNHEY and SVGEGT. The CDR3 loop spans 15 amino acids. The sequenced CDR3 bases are TGTGCCAGCATGGCTAGCCGAACCACCTACAATGAG. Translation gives CASMASRTTYNE. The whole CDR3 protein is CASMASRTTYNEQFF.

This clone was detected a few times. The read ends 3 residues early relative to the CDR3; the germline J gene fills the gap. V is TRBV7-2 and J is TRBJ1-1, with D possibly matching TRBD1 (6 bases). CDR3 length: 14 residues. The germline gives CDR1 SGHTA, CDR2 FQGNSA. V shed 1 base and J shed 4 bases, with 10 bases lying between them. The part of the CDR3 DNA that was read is TGTGCCAGCAGCTTAGTCGGACAGAGCACTGAA. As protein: CASSLVGQSTE. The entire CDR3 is CASSLVGQSTEAFF.

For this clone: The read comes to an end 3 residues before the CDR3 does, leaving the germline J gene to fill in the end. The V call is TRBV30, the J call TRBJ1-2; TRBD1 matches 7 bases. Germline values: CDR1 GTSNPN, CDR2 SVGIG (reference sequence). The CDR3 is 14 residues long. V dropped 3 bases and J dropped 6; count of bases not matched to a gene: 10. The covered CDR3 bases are TGTGCCTGGAGGGATAGACAGGGTCGGGATGGC. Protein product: CAWRDRQGRDG. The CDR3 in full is CAWRDRQGRDGYTF.

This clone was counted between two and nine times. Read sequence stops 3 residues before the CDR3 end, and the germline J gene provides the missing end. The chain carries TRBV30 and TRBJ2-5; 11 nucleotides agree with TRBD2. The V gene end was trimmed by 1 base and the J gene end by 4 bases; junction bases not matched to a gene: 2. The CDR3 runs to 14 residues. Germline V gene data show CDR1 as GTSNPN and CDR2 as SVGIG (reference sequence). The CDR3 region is CAWSAGLAGETQYF. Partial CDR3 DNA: TGTGCCTGGAGTGCAGGACTAGCGGGAGAGACC.

This chain's CDR3 is CASKPEVSEQFF. The part of the CDR3 DNA that was read is TGTGCCAGCAAGCCTGAAGTGAGTGAG. The rearrangement uses TRBV6-2 or TRBV6-3 and TRBJ2-1; D gene ambiguous. The DNA ends 3 residues before the CDR3 does, and the rest of the CDR3 is filled in from the germline J gene. The CDR3 totals 12 residues. Germline assignment: CDR1 MNHEY and CDR2 SVGEGT. V was pared by 7 bases and J by 9 bases, with 13 bases between.

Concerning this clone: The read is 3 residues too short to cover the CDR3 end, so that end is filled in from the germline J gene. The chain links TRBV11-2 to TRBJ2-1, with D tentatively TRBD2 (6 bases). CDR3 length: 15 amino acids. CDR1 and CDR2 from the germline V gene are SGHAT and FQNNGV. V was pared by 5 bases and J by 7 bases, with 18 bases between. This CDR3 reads CASSPMAGSRNEQFF. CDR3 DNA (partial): TGTGCCAGCAGCCCCATGGCGGGGTCTCGGAATGAG.

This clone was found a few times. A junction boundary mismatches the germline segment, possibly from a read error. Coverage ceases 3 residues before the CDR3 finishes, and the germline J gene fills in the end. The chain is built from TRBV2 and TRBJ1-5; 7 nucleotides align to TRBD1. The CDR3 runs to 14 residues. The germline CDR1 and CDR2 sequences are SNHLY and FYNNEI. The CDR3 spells CASREDRVNQPQHF. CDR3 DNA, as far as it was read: TGTGCCAGCAGGGAAGACAGGGTTAATCAGCCC.

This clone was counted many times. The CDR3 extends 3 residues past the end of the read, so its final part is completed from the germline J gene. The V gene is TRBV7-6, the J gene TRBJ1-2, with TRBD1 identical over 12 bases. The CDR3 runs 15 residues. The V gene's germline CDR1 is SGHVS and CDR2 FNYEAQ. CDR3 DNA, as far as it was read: TGTGCCAGCAGCTTAGTTCCGGGACAGGGGGCGAAC. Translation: CASSLVPGQGAN. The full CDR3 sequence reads CASSLVPGQGANYTF.